The 8 T cell receptor beta chains given below trace back to one sample, sequenced in a study of spatial heterogeneity in lung cancer. From the 5' RACE reads, TCRdb called clonotypes with MiXCR, one entry per CDR3 protein. The table records around 110,000 distinct CDR3 sequences, approximately 12% of them present only once. The time point is: blood at routine non-recurrence follow-up after resection. Frozen PBMC, nontumor lung or tumor provided whole RNA, which was sequenced unsorted. Sequences were derived from PBMCs, sampled at follow-up. The origin of the receptors is a male donor with early-stage non-small cell lung cancer.

The chain carries TRBV10-1 and TRBJ2-3; maybe TRBD1 (5 bases). The V and J ends lost 8 bases and 0 bases respectively, with 15 bases between them. CDR3 size: 15 residues. Germline lookup yields CDR1 WNHNN and CDR2 SYGVQD (reference sequence). For the CDR3, the DNA is TGCGCCAGCCGGAAGACAGCCGCTAGCACAGATACGCAGTATTTT. Amino acid sequence: CASRKTAASTDTQYF.

This clonotype was detected only a few times. V usage is TRBV20-1 and J usage is TRBJ1-1; D ambiguous. CDR3 length equals 11 residues. Trimming cost V 6 bases and J 1 base, with 6 bases left between them. CDR1 is DFQATT, CDR2 SNEGSKA, per germline (reference sequence). The CDR3 loop is CSADQNTEAFF. CDR3 DNA: TGCAGTGCGGACCAGAACACTGAAGCTTTCTTT.

This clonotype was detected only a few times. This chain links TRBV11-2 with TRBJ2-6, with D uncertain. CDR3 length equals 18 residues. Germline V gives CDR1 SGHAT, CDR2 FQNNGV. The germline V and J ends were trimmed by 1 base and 0 bases, with 13 bases remaining between them. The CDR3 bases are TGTGCCAGCAGCTTAGGTCGTCAGCCCCTCTCTGGGGCCAACGTCCTGACTTTC. Its protein product is CASSLGRQPLSGANVLTF.

This clonotype was counted between two and nine times. V gene TRBV6-5 combines with J gene TRBJ2-3, with D tentatively TRBD1 or TRBD2 (5 bases each). CDR3 length: 15 residues. Germline lookup yields CDR1 MNHEY and CDR2 SVGAGI. Trimming cost V 4 bases and J 3 bases, with 14 bases left between them. In DNA form, the CDR3 reads TGTGCCAGCAGTTTTGGGACCCCTCCGACAGATACGCAGTATTTT. Protein: CASSFGTPPTDTQYF.

This clonotype was recorded a few times. The chain uses TRBV2 and TRBJ1-2, with D perhaps matching TRBD1 (5 bases). The V end lost 7 bases, the J end lost 0 bases, and 15 bases lay between the germline ends. Germline assignment: CDR1 SNHLY and CDR2 FYNNEI. This CDR3 is built from 15 residues. CDR3 protein: CASKVSGRSNYGYTF. CDR3 DNA: TGTGCCAGCAAGGTGTCAGGGAGGTCTAACTATGGCTACACCTTC.

This clonotype was counted at least ten times. The chain uses TRBV29-1 and TRBJ2-3, with a tentative D call TRBD1 (6 bases). CDR3 size: 13 residues. Trimming shortened V by 5 bases and J by 3 bases, and 12 bases separated the two germline ends. CDR1 is SQVTM and CDR2 is ANQGSEA in the germline V gene. This CDR3 reads CSVTGTGTDTQYF. The CDR3, as DNA: TGCAGCGTTACAGGGACGGGAACAGATACGCAGTATTTT.

This chain uses TRBV29-1 with TRBJ2-7; either TRBD1 or TRBD2 may fit D (5 bases each). Germline values: CDR1 SQVTM, CDR2 ANQGSEA. Trimming removed 3 bases at V and 5 bases at J, with 14 bases between. The CDR3 is 13 residues long. This chain's CDR3 is CSVDRGPGHEQYF. The CDR3 nucleotides read TGCAGCGTTGATCGGGGACCGGGCCACGAGCAGTACTTC.

Ten or more counts support this clonotype. This chain links TRBV28 with TRBJ1-2, with 7 positions matching TRBD1. J lost 8 bases, V lost 2 bases, and 11 bases had no gene match. CDR1 and CDR2 from the germline V gene are MDHEN and SYDVKM. The CDR3 runs to 15 residues. CDR3 nucleotide sequence: TGTGCCAGCAGTTTAGTCCGGGGGACAGAACAAGGCTACACCTTC. It yields the protein CASSLVRGTEQGYTF.